These T cell receptor beta chains were read from a single sample in a study of blood T cell repertoires in COVID-19. TCRdb's table, derived via immunoSEQ multiplex PCR, lists solely in-frame clones and lacks some. The sample includes about 250,000 clones, nearly 90% of them seen just once. The sample was peripheral blood. The origin of the receptors is a woman aged 55-69 years with COVID-19, enrolled during active disease. CDR3s leave out the opening cysteine and the closing phenylalanine or tryptophan. A D gene is named only where the DNA matches it firmly.

J	D	V	CDR3
TRBJ2-2	TRBD2	TRBV7-2	ASSRLAGELF
TRBJ2-7	.	TRBV4-2	ASSQEGGAYGEQY
TRBJ2-4	TRBD2	TRBV4-2	ASSQERLAGGLENIQY
TRBJ2-1	TRBD2	TRBV3-1/TRBV3-2	ASSPGLAGGLNEQF
TRBJ2-7	TRBD2	TRBV7-3	ASSALAGVEQY
TRBJ2-7	TRBD1	TRBV24-1	ATSEVTGMIYEQY
TRBJ1-5	.	TRBV5-8	ASSLVESYSQPQH
TRBJ2-7	TRBD1	TRBV4-3	ASSQDRGPYEQY
TRBJ2-7	TRBD2	TRBV18	ASSPGTSGLYEQY
TRBJ1-1	.	TRBV29-1	SGTENTEAF
TRBJ1-3	TRBD1	TRBV7-2	ASSPFGQGTGNTIY
TRBJ2-1	.	TRBV5-1	ASSLQLVPYNEQF
TRBJ2-7	TRBD1	TRBV5-1	ASSRSGTGDSYEQY
TRBJ2-5	TRBD2	TRBV5-5	ASSVGLAGGAQETQY
TRBJ1-2	.	TRBV9	ASSVVDDSPYGYT
TRBJ2-1	.	TRBV19	ASSIRGGAGNEQF